This T cell receptor (beta chain) was captured by sequencing in a study of blood T cells in healthy people across ages. Study-level points and caveats: Estimated diversity that came from one million T cells was considered an underestimate.

Sample donors were healthy Caucasian individuals that came from Russia, aged 6 to 90. The CDR3 consists of 14 residues. With 4 bases removed from V and 5 bases from J, the gap between germline ends came to 14 bases. The germline gives CDR1 MDHEN, CDR2 SYDVKM. Combining a sample-barcoded 5' primer with a J-beta primer mix, a second PCR ran for about 6 to 12 cycles. TCRdb ran MiXCR on the 5' RACE reads and lists one entry per CDR3 protein. The data hold approximately 780,000 distinct CDR3 sequences, with roughly 24% observed a single time. On this clonotype itself: Its antigen remains unknown.

These data also formed part of another study, on T cells of mothers and their children. Per that study: Related mother-child pairs shared slightly more overlap than unrelated pairs, but the difference was non-significant.

The J gene is TRBJ2-5, the V gene TRBV28; TRBD2 is a possible D gene (7 bases). Sequencing input: blood. This receptor was taken from a boy between 10 and 17 years old in good health. CDR3 bases: TGTGCCAGCAGTTATGACGGGGGGCGGGAGACCCAGTACTTC. Its protein product is CASSYDGGRETQYF.